This TCR beta chain was documented in a study of blood T cells in healthy people across ages. Study-level findings and limits: Reliance upon unsorted PBMCs precluded definitive naive versus antigen-experienced comparison.

A second PCR, run for roughly 7 to 12 cycles, used a sample-barcoded 5' primer plus a J-beta primer mix. MiXCR was run by TCRdb on the 5' RACE reads, yielding one entry per CDR3 protein. The sample holds 800,000 or so distinct CDR3 sequences; 46% are singletons and the top ten take about a sixth. For this clonotype: Its antigen is currently unknown.

The sequence was obtained from a man older than 75 in good health. Sequencing was carried out using blood.

The CDR3 is CASSSGAGGQGANEQYF. The CDR3 DNA is TGTGCCAGCAGTTCGGGGGCCGGGGGACAGGGGGCAAACGAGCAGTACTTC. The chain carries TRBV27 and TRBJ2-7; 12 positions agree with TRBD1. Unmatched junction bases numbered 12, after V lost 4 bases and J lost 5 bases. The CDR3 covers 17 residues. Germline CDR1 reads MNHEY; CDR2 reads SMNVEV (reference sequence).